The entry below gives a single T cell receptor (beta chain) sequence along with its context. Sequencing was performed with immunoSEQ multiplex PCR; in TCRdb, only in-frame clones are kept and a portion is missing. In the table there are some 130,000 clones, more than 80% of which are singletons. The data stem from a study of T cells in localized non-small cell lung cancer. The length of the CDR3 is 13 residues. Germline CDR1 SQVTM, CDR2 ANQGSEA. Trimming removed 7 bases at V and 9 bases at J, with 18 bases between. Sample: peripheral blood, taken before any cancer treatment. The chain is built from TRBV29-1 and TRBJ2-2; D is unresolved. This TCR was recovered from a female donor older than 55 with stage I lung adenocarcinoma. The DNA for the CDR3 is TGCAGCGCCTCGGCGACCACCCGAAGGGAGCTGTTTTTT. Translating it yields CSASATTRRELFF.